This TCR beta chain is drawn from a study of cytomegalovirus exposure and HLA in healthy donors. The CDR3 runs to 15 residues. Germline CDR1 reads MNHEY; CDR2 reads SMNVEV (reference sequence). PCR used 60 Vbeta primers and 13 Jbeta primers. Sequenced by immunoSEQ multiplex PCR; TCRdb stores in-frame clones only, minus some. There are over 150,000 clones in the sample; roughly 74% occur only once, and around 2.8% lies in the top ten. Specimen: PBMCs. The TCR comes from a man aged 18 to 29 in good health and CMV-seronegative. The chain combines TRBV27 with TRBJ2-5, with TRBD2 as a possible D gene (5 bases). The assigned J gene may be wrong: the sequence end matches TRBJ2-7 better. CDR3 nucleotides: TGTGCCAGCAGTTTATCTGACGGGAAGGGCTACGAGCAGTACTTC. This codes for CASSLSDGKGYEQYF.